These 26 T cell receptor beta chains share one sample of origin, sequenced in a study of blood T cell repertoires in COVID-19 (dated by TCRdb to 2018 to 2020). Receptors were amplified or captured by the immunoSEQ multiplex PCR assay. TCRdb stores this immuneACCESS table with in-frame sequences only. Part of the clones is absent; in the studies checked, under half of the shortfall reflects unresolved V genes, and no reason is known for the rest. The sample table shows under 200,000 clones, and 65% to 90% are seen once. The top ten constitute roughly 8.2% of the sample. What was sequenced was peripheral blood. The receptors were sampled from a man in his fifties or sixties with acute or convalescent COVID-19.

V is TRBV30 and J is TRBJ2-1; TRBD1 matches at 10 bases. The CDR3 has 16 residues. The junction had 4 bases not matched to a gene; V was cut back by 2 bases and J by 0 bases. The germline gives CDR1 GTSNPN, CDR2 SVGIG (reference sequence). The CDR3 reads CAWSTGQGSSYNEQFF. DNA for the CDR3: TGTGCCTGGAGTACGGGACAGGGGAGCTCCTACAATGAGCAGTTCTTC.

The CDR3, as DNA: TGTGCCAGCAGTCGGGACTCCCCAAACACCGGGGAGCTGTTTTTT. It specifies CASSRDSPNTGELFF. The genes are TRBV6-5 and TRBJ2-2; tentatively, D is TRBD2 (6 bases). Germline V gene sequence: CDR1 MNHEY, CDR2 SVGAGI. Trimming took 5 bases from V and 2 from J, leaving 12 bases between them. The CDR3 is 15 residues long.

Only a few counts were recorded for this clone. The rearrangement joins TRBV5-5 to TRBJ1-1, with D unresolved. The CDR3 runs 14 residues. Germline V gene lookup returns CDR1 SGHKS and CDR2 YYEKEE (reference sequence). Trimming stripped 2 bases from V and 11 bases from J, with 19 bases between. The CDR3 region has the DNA TGTGCCAGCAGCTTTCCGGGTCTCGCGAAACGGGCTTTCTTT. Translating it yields CASSFPGLAKRAFF.

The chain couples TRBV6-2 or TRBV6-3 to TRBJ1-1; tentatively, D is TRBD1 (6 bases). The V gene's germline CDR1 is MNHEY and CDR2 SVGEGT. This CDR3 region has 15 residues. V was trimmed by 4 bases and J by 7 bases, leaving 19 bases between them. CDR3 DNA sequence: TGTGCCAGCAGTTCCCACGAAGGACAGATTTTTGAAGCTTTCTTT. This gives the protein CASSSHEGQIFEAFF.

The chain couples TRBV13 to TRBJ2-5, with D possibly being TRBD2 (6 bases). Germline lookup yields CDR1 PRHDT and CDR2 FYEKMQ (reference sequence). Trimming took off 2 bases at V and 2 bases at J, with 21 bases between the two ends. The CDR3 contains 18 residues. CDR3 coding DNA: TGTGCCAGCAGCTTAAGTCCCATACTGGCGGGGCAACAAGAGACCCAGTACTTC. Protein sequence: CASSLSPILAGQQETQYF. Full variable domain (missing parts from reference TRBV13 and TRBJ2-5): AAGVIQSPRHLIKEKRETATLKCYPIPRHDTVYWYQQGPGQDPQFLISFYEKMQSDKGSIPDRFSAQQFSDYHSELNMSSLELGDSALYFCASSLSPILAGQQETQYFGPGTRLLVL.

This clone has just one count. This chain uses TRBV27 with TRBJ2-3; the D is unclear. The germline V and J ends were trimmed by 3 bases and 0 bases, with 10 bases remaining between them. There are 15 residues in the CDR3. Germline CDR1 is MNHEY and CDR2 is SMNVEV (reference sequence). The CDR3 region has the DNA TGTGCCAGCAGTTTCCAGTCCGCTAGCACAGATACGCAGTATTTT. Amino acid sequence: CASSFQSASTDTQYF.

As DNA, the CDR3 is TGTGCCAGCAGTTACTCGACAGGGGTTGGGACCGGGGAGCTGTTTTTT. Translating gives CASSYSTGVGTGELFF. This sequence joins TRBV6-5 and TRBJ2-2, with 8 bases fitting TRBD1. V gave up 0 bases and J gave up 5 bases; unmatched junction bases: 5. The CDR3 contains 16 residues. Germline-derived CDR1 and CDR2 are MNHEY and SVGAGI.

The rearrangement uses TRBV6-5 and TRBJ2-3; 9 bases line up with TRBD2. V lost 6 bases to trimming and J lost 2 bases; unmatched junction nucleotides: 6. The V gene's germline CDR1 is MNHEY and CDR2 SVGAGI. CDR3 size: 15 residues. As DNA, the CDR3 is TGTGCCAGCAGGGGTCTGGGACTAGCCACAGATACGCAGTATTTT. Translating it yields CASRGLGLATDTQYF.

CDR3 protein: CSGGSLGEQFF. CDR3 sequence (DNA): TGCAGTGGAGGGTCCCTGGGTGAGCAGTTCTTC. The V gene is TRBV20-1, the J gene TRBJ2-1, with D perhaps TRBD2 (5 bases). Germline V CDR1 and CDR2: DFQATT, SNEGSKA (reference sequence). The CDR3 extends over 11 amino acids. The V and J ends lost 7 bases and 9 bases respectively, with 13 bases between them.

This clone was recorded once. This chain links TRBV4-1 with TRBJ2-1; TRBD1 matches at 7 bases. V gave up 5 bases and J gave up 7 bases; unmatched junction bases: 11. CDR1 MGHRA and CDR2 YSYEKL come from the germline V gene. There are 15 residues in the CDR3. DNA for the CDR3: TGCGCCAGCAGCTTAAGGGGGCTAGCTGTAAATGAGCAGTTCTTC. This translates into CASSLRGLAVNEQFF.

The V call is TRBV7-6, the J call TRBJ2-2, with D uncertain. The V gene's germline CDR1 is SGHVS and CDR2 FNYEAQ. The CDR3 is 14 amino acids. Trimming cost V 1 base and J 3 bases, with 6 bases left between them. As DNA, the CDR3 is TGTGCCAGCAGCTTAGGGCCCTACACCGGGGAGCTGTTTTTT. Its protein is CASSLGPYTGELFF.

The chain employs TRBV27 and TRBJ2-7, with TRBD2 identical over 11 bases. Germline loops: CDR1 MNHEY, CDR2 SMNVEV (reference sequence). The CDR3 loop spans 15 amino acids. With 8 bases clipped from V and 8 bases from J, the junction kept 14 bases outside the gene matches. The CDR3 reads CASDLPSGGSYKQYF. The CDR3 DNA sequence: TGTGCCAGCGACCTACCTAGCGGGGGGTCGTACAAGCAGTACTTC.

The CDR3 protein is CASSTGQGYTEAFF. The DNA of the CDR3 is TGCGCCAGCAGCACCGGACAGGGGTACACTGAAGCTTTCTTT. The rearrangement uses TRBV5-1 and TRBJ1-1; 9 bases match TRBD1. The V segment lost 4 bases and the J segment 3 bases; nucleotides outside the gene matches: 4. The germline V gene has CDR1 SGHRS and CDR2 YFSETQ. The CDR3 runs to 14 residues.

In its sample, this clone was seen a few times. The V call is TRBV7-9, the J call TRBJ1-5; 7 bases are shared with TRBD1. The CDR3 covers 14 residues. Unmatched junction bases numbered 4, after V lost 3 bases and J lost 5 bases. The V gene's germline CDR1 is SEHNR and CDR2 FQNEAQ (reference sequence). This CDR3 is CASSFGDSYQPQHF. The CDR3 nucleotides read TGTGCCAGCAGCTTCGGGGACAGTTATCAGCCCCAGCATTTT. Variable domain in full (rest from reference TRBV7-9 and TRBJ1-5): DTGVSQNPRHKITKRGQNVTFRCDPISEHNRLYWYRQTLGQGPEFLTYFQNEAQLEKSRLLSDRFSAERPKGSFSTLEIQRTEQGDSAMYLCASSFGDSYQPQHFGDGTRLSIL.

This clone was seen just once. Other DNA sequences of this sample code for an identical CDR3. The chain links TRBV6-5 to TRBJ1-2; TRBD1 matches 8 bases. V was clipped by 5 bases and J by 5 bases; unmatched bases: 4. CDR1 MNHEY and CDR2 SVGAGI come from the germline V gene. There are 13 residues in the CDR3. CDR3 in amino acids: CASSTGGRYGYTF. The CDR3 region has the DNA TGTGCCAGCAGTACAGGGGGGAGGTATGGCTACACCTTC.

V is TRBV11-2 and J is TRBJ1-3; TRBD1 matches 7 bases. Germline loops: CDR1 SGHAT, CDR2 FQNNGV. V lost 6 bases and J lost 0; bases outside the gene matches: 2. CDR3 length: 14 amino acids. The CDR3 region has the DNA TGTGCCAGCAGACGGGACAGCTCTGGAAACACCATATATTTT. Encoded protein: CASRRDSSGNTIYF.

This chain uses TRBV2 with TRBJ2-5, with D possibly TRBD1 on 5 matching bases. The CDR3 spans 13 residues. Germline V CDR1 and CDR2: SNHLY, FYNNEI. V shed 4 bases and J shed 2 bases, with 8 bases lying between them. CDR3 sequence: CASSVKGQETQYF. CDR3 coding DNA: TGTGCCAGCAGTGTGAAGGGGCAAGAGACCCAGTACTTC.

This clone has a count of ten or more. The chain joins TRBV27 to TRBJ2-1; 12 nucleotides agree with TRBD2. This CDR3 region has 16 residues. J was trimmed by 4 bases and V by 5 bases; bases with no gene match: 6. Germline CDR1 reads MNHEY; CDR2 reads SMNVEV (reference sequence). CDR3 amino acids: CASSPGTSGRYNEQFF. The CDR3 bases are TGTGCCAGCAGTCCCGGGACTAGCGGGCGTTACAATGAGCAGTTCTTC.

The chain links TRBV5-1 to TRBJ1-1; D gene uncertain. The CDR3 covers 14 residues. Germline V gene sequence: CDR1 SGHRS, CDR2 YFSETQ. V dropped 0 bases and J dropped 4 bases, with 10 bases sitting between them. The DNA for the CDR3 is TGCGCCAGCAGCTTGGGCTCGTACGGCACTGAAGCTTTCTTT. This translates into CASSLGSYGTEAFF.

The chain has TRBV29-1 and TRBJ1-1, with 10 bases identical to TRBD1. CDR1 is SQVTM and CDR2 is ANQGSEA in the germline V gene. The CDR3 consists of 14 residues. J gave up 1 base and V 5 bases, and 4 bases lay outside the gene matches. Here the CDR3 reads CSVRDRGPNTEAFF. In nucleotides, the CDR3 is TGCAGCGTTCGCGACAGGGGGCCGAACACTGAAGCTTTCTTT.

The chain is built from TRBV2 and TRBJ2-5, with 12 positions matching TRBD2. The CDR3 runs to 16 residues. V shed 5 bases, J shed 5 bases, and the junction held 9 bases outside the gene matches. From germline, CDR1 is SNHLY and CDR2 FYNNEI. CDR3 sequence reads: CASSQEGLAGGETQYF. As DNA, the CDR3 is TGTGCCAGCAGTCAAGAAGGGCTAGCGGGAGGGGAGACCCAGTACTTC. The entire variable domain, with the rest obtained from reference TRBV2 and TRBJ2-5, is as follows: EPEVTQTPSHQVTQMGQEVILRCVPISNHLYFYWYRQILGQKVEFLVSFYNNEISEKSEIFDDQFSVERPDGSNFTLKIRSTKLEDSAMYFCASSQEGLAGGETQYFGPGTRLLVL.

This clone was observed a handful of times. For the CDR3, the DNA is TGTGCCAGCTCACGATCTCGCGTCGGACAGGGGACTTTCTACTATGGCTACACCTTC. Protein product: CASSRSRVGQGTFYYGYTF. The J gene is TRBJ1-2, the V gene TRBV18, with 9 bases matching TRBD1. V lost 4 bases, J lost 3 bases, and 18 bases stayed unmatched. Germline V gives CDR1 KGHSH, CDR2 LQKENI. This CDR3 contains 19 residues.

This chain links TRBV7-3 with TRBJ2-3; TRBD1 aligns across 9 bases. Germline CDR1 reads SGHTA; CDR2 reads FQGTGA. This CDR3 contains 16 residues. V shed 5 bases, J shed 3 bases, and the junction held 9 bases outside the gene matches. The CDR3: CASSLGGTGLTDTQYF. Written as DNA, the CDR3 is TGTGCCAGCAGCCTGGGCGGGACAGGGTTGACAGATACGCAGTATTTT.

The CDR3 sequence is CASSVRDRGRTRNQPQHF. The CDR3 coding sequence is TGTGCCAGCAGCGTCCGGGACAGGGGGCGCACCCGCAATCAGCCCCAGCATTTT. This rearrangement joins TRBV9 to TRBJ1-5; 12 bases are a match to TRBD1. From germline, CDR1 is SGDLS and CDR2 YYNGEE. The CDR3 has 18 amino acids. Losses at the gene ends were 2 bases for V and 2 bases for J; bases not matched to a gene: 8.

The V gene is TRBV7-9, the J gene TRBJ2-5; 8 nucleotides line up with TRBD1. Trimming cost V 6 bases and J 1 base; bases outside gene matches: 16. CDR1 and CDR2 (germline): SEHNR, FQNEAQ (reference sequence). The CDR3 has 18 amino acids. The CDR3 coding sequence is TGTGCCAGCAGGCCCCGGGTCGGGGACAGGAGGTCCCAAGAGACCCAGTACTTC. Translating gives CASRPRVGDRRSQETQYF.

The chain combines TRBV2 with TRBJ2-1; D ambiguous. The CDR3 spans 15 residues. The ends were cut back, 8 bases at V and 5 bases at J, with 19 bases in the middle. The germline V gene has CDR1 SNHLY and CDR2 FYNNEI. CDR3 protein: CASAPEGGGDNEQFF. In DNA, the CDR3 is TGTGCCAGCGCCCCTGAAGGTGGCGGAGACAATGAGCAGTTCTTC.